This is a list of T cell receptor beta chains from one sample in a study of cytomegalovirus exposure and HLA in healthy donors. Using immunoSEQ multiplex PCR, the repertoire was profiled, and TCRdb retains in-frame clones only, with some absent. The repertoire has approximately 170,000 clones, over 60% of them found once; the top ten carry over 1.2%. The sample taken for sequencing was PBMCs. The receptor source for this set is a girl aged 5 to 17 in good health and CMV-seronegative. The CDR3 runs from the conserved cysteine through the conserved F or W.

CASSLDTSSYGYTF,TRBV5-6
CASSIVQGSSGANVLTF,TRBV19
CASSGGINEAFF,TRBV5-6
CASSLGGTDTATNEKLFF,TRBV11-2
CASSLTKITDTQYF,TRBV5-1
CASSIPGQGNEQFF,TRBV5-1
CASSQAGNTEAFF,TRBV4-1
CASSLLSTGWNEKLFF,TRBV28
CASSLGTGGASGGYTF,TRBV5-1
CASSESRGTGGPQGGYTF,TRBV10-2